This T cell receptor (beta chain) was found in a study of blood T cell repertoires in COVID-19. Looking at the study overall: Collection of acute and convalescent COVID-19 samples took place in the United States, Italy and Spain. PBMCs, B-cell-depleted T cells, or T cells provided the cDNA or gDNA that made up the material.

This clone was detected only once. Authors' methods: Researchers report that nucleated cell counts were estimated from reference gene primer amplification. Profiling relied on immunoSEQ multiplex PCR, and the TCRdb table lists in-frame clones only, not all of them. V, J and clone size are taken as reported in that table, and D and trimming were inferred from the DNA itself. The profile covers over 45,000 clones, with 91% appearing a single time and roughly 8.1% taken by the ten largest. The CDR3 runs 11 residues. CDR1 is SGHDT and CDR2 is YYEEEE in the germline V gene. The germline V and J ends were trimmed by 1 base and 5 bases, with 3 bases remaining between them.

The chain carries TRBV5-6 and TRBJ2-5, with D hard to call. Sequencing was done on a sample of peripheral blood. The clonotype originates from a human donor in a cohort sampled during active COVID-19. The CDR3 spells CASSLLETQYF. The DNA of the CDR3 is TGTGCCAGCAGCTTGCTTGAGACCCAGTACTTC. Drawing the rest from reference TRBV5-6 and TRBJ2-5, the complete variable domain is DAGVTQSPTHLIKTRGQQVTLRCSPKSGHDTVSWYQQALGQGPQFIFQYYEEEERQRGNFPDRFSGHQFPNYSSELNVNALLLGDSALYLCASSLLETQYFGPGTRLLVL.